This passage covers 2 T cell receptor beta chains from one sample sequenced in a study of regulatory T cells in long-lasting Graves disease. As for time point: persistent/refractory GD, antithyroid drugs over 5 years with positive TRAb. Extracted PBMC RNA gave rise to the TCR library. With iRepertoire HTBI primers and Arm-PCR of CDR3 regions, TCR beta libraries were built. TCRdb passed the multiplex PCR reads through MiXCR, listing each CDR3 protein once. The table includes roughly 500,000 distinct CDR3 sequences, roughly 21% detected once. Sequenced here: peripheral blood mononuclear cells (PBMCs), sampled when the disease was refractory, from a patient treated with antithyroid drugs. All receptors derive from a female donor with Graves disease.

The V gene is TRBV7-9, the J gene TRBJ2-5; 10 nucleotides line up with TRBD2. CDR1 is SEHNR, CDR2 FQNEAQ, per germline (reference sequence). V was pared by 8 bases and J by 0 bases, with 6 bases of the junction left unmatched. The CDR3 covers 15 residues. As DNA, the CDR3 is TGTGCCAGCGCACTAGCGGGGTACTACCAAGAGACCCAGTACTTC. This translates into CASALAGYYQETQYF.

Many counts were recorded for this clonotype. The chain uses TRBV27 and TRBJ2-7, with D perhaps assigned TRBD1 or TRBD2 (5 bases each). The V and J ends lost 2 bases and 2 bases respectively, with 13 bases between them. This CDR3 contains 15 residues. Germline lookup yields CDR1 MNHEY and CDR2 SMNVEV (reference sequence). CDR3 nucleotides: TGTGCCAGCAGTTTAGGGGGAGAGGGACCCTACGAGCAGTACTTC. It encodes CASSLGGEGPYEQYF.